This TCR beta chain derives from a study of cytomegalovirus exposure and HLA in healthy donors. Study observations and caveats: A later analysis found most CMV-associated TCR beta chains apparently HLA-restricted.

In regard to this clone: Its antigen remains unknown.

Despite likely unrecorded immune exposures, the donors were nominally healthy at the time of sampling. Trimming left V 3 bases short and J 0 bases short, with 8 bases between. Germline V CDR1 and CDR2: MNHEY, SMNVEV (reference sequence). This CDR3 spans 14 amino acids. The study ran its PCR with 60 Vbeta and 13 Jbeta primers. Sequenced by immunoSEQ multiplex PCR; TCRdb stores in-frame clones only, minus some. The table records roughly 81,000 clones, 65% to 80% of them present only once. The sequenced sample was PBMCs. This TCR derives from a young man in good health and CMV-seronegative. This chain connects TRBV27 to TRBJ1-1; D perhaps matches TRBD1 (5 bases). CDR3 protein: CASSLEGLNTEAFF. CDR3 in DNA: TGTGCCAGCAGTTTGGAGGGGCTGAACACTGAAGCTTTCTTT.